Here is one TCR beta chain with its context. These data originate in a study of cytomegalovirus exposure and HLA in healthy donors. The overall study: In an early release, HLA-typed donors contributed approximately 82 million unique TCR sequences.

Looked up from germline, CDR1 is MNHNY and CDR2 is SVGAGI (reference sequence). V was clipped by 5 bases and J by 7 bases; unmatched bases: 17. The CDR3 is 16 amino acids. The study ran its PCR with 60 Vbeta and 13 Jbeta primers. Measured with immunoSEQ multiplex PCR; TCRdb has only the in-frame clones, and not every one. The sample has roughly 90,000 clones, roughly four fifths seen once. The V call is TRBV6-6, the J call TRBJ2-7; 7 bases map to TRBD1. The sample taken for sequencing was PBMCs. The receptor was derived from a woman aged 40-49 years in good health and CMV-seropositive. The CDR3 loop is CASSRSPGQSPPEQYF. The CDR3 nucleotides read TGTGCCAGCAGTCGCTCTCCGGGACAGAGCCCGCCTGAGCAGTACTTC.